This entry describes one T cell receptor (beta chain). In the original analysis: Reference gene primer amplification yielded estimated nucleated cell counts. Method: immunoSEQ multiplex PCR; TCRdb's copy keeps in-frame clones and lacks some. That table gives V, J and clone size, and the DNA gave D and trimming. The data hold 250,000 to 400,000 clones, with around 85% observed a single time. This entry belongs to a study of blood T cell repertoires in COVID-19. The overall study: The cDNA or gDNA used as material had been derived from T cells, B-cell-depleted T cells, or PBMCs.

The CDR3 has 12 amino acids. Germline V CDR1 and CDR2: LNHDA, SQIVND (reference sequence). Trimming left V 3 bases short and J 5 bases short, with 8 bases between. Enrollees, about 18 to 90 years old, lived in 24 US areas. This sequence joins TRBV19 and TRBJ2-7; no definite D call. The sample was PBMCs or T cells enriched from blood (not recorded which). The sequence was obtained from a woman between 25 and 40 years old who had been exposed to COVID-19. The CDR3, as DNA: TGTGCCAGTAGTATGCCCGGTAACGAGCAGTACTTC. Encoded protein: CASSMPGNEQYF.